Below, 14 T cell receptor beta chains from the same sample are listed, as sequenced in a study of blood T cell repertoires in COVID-19. TCRdb keeps only in-frame clones here, not all; method: immunoSEQ multiplex PCR. Among about 160,000 clones listed, about 88% were seen once. The specimen sequenced was peripheral blood. These receptors were obtained from a woman aged 55-70 years with COVID-19, enrolled during active disease.

This sequence joins TRBV29-1 and TRBJ1-4; TRBD1 matches 8 bases. This CDR3 is 12 amino acids long. The V segment lost 6 bases and the J segment 7 bases; nucleotides outside the gene matches: 4. CDR1 is SQVTM and CDR2 is ANQGSEA in the germline V gene. This CDR3 is CSVQDRVEKLFF. The CDR3 DNA sequence: TGCAGCGTCCAGGACAGGGTTGAAAAACTGTTTTTT. Full variable domain (rest looked up from reference TRBV29-1 and TRBJ1-4): SAVISQKPSRDICQRGTSLTIQCQVDSQVTMMFWYRQQPGQSLTLIATANQGSEATYESGFVIDKFPISRPNLTFSTLTVSNMSPEDSSIYLCSVQDRVEKLFFGSGTQLSVL.

This clone was seen only a few times. CDR3 amino acids: CASSTGNYRGNEQFF. CDR3 in DNA: TGTGCCAGCAGTACTGGAAACTACCGGGGCAATGAGCAGTTCTTC. The chain couples TRBV6-5 to TRBJ2-1; D perhaps matches TRBD2 (5 bases). Trimming shortened V by 5 bases and J by 6 bases, and 17 bases separated the two germline ends. The germline V gene has CDR1 MNHEY and CDR2 SVGAGI. The CDR3 length is 15 residues.

The CDR3 bases are TGTGCCAGTAGTATAGGTTTACTTGATTCCCAGCATTTT. Its translation: CASSIGLLDSQHF. The chain employs TRBV19 and TRBJ1-5, with D unclear. Germline V CDR1 and CDR2: LNHDA, SQIVND (reference sequence). V lost 1 base and J lost 11, with 12 bases in between. The CDR3 runs to 13 residues. Full variable domain (rest looked up from reference TRBV19 and TRBJ1-5): DGGITQSPKYLFRKEGQNVTLSCEQNLNHDAMYWYRQDPGQGLRLIYYSQIVNDFQKGDIAEGYSVSREKKESFPLTVTSAQKNPTAFYLCASSIGLLDSQHFGDGTRLSIL.

The chain is built from TRBV10-1 and TRBJ2-1; D unclear. In germline, CDR1 is WNHNN, CDR2 SYGVQD (reference sequence). The V and J ends lost 1 base and 0 bases respectively, with 10 bases between them. The CDR3 runs to 16 residues. CDR3 sequence: CASSEFGQSSYNEQFF. The CDR3 region has the DNA TGCGCCAGCAGTGAGTTTGGCCAGTCCTCCTACAATGAGCAGTTCTTC.

The CDR3 loop is CATGTGVLPLHF. In nucleotides, the CDR3 is TGTGCCACCGGGACAGGGGTGTTACCCCTCCACTTT. The chain combines TRBV6-5 with TRBJ1-6; 10 nucleotides align to TRBD1. Germline CDR1 MNHEY, CDR2 SVGAGI. Trimming took 10 bases from V and 12 from J; bases not matched to a gene: 6. This CDR3 is 12 amino acids long.

The rearrangement links TRBV10-3 to TRBJ2-3, with 7 nucleotides matching TRBD2. Germline CDR1 and CDR2: ENHRY and SYGVKD. V lost 10 bases, J lost 6 bases, and 13 bases stayed unmatched. The CDR3 contains 14 residues. The CDR3 coding sequence is TGTGCCACAAAAGGGGCGGGAGAGTATGATACGCAGTATTTT. Its translation is CATKGAGEYDTQYF.

As for this clone: Distinct nucleotide sequences in the sample also encode this CDR3. The chain couples TRBV6-5 to TRBJ1-5, with no clear D. V was pared by 5 bases and J by 0 bases, with 5 bases between. There are 13 residues in the CDR3. Germline V gene data show CDR1 as MNHEY and CDR2 as SVGAGI. The CDR3 spells CASSPYSNQPQHF. As DNA, the CDR3 is TGTGCCAGCAGTCCCTATAGCAATCAGCCCCAGCATTTT.

The V gene is TRBV18, the J gene TRBJ1-2; D perhaps matches TRBD1 (6 bases). The CDR3 has 14 amino acids. Per germline, CDR1 KGHSH and CDR2 LQKENI. Trimming removed 2 bases at V and 4 bases at J, with 11 bases between. In DNA form, the CDR3 reads TGTGCCAGCTCACCAGGCAGGGGAGCCTATGGCTACACCTTC. Amino acid sequence: CASSPGRGAYGYTF.

The chain couples TRBV18 to TRBJ2-1, with 8 bases identical to TRBD1. V was pared by 3 bases and J by 5 bases, with 9 bases of the junction left unmatched. This CDR3 is built from 16 residues. Germline-derived CDR1 and CDR2 are KGHSH and LQKENI. CDR3 DNA sequence: TGTGCCAGCTCACCCCCCCGGGACAGGTATGACAATGAGCAGTTCTTC. Its protein product is CASSPPRDRYDNEQFF. Filled out from reference TRBV18 and TRBJ2-1, the complete variable domain reads NAGVMQNPRHLVRRRGQEARLRCSPMKGHSHVYWYRQLPEEGLKFMVYLQKENIIDESGMPKERFSAEFPKEGPSILRIQQVVRGDSAAYFCASSPPRDRYDNEQFFGPGTRLTVL.

V is TRBV25-1 and J is TRBJ1-1, with D possibly matching TRBD1 (6 bases). Germline V lookup: CDR1 MGHDK, CDR2 SYGVNS. The CDR3 extends over 15 amino acids. Trimming stripped 3 bases from V and 1 base from J, with 12 bases between. The CDR3 reads CASSDGRGWNTEAFF. DNA of the CDR3: TGTGCCAGCAGTGATGGTAGGGGGTGGAACACTGAAGCTTTCTTT.

The V call is TRBV30, the J call TRBJ1-1, with 7 nucleotides matching TRBD1. Germline values: CDR1 GTSNPN, CDR2 SVGIG (reference sequence). There are 14 residues in the CDR3. Trimming at V came to 3 bases and at J to 3 bases, leaving 7 bases not matched to a gene. For the CDR3, the DNA is TGTGCCTGGAGGGCAAGGGGGCGCGACACTGAAGCTTTCTTT. Translation: CAWRARGRDTEAFF.

V usage is TRBV7-6 and J usage is TRBJ2-7; TRBD1 matches 10 bases. This CDR3 is built from 15 residues. Germline V gene sequence: CDR1 SGHVS, CDR2 FNYEAQ. V shed 5 bases and J 4 bases; nucleotides not matched to a gene: 8. CDR3 in DNA: TGTGCCAGCAGCCAAAACGGACAGGGGGTGTACGAGCAGTACTTC. Protein sequence: CASSQNGQGVYEQYF.

This clone occurred a few times. The chain joins TRBV6-5 to TRBJ1-1, with unresolved D. Between the trimmed V and J ends, which lost 6 bases and 6 bases, there was a span of 11 bases. Per germline, CDR1 MNHEY and CDR2 SVGAGI. The CDR3 has 12 amino acids. DNA for the CDR3: TGTGCCAGCAGAGGAGGTCTTTCTGAAGCTTTCTTT. Its protein product is CASRGGLSEAFF.

The J gene is TRBJ1-2, the V gene TRBV27; D may be TRBD1 (6 bases). The CDR3 is 13 amino acids. V was pared by 6 bases and J by 7 bases, with 15 bases between. Germline lookup yields CDR1 MNHEY and CDR2 SMNVEV (reference sequence). The CDR3 reads CASSPNQGSGYTF. The CDR3 nucleotides are TGTGCCAGCAGCCCCAATCAGGGGTCTGGCTACACCTTC.